Listed below are T cell receptor beta chains from one sample, sequenced in a study of CD8 T cells in Susac syndrome. TCRdb redid the calling of the immunoSEQ multiplex PCR reads with MiXCR, one entry per CDR3 protein. The table has roughly 150,000 distinct CDR3 sequences, more than 90% seen once. The sequenced sample was CD4+ T cells from PBMCs. Every receptor here comes from a human donor with Susac syndrome. Both conserved end residues are part of each CDR3. The D gene is left open where the match is weak. Clone size appears in some rows only: once, few, many, or a class for an expanded clone.

d_call	clone_size	j_call	v_call	cdr3_aa	cdr3_nt
TRBD1	NA	TRBJ2-5	TRBV20-1	CSAPGQGVETQYF	TGCAGTGCCCCGGGACAGGGAGTTGAGACCCAGTACTTC
TRBD2	few	TRBJ2-5	TRBV7-9	CASSLGLAETQYF	TGTGCCAGCAGCTTGGGACTAGCGGAGACCCAGTACTTC
TRBD2	NA	TRBJ2-7	TRBV3-1	CASSQGTSGTPYEQYF	TGTGCCAGCAGCCAAGGGACTAGCGGGACGCCCTACGAGCAGTACTTC
TRBD2	NA	TRBJ2-1	TRBV9	CASSWGLAGVDGNEQFF	TGTGCCAGCAGCTGGGGACTAGCGGGAGTAGATGGCAATGAGCAGTTCTTC
NA	NA	TRBJ1-4	TRBV12-3/TRBV12-4	CASTLTGRGEKLFF	TGTGCCAGCACCCTCACGGGGAGAGGAGAAAAACTGTTTTTT
NA	NA	TRBJ2-1	TRBV11-2	CASSKERARQFF	TGTGCCAGCAGCAAAGAGAGGGCGCGACAGTTCTTC
TRBD2	NA	TRBJ2-5	TRBV11-2	CASSLVSLAGGRETQYF	TGTGCCAGCAGCTTAGTATCCCTAGCGGGGGGGCGGGAGACCCAGTACTTC
NA	NA	TRBJ2-1	TRBV18	CASSPPVTVRNNEQFF	TGTGCCAGCTCACCACCGGTGACAGTCCGGAACAATGAGCAGTTCTTC
NA	NA	TRBJ2-7	TRBV7-7	CASSPGAVGEQYF	TGTGCCAGCAGCCCTGGCGCGGTCGGCGAGCAGTACTTC
NA	NA	TRBJ1-2	TRBV7-9	CASSESDPGYGGYTF	TGTGCCAGCAGCGAAAGTGATCCCGGGTATGGGGGCTACACCTTC
NA	NA	TRBJ1-1	TRBV29-1	CSVEGMIATEAFF	TGCAGCGTTGAGGGGATGATCGCCACTGAAGCTTTCTTT
NA	NA	TRBJ2-7	TRBV4-1	CASSQDSPGRLGYEQYF	TGCGCCAGCAGCCAAGATTCGCCAGGGCGTTTAGGCTACGAGCAGTACTTC
TRBD1	NA	TRBJ2-7	TRBV9	CASSVGPGGTYEQYF	TGTGCCAGCAGCGTAGGTCCAGGGGGCACCTACGAGCAGTACTTC
TRBD2	NA	TRBJ2-7	TRBV29-1	CSVEDKGTSGSYEQYF	TGCAGCGTTGAAGACAAAGGGACTAGCGGGTCCTACGAGCAGTACTTC
NA	NA	TRBJ2-1	TRBV29-1	CSVQPWDEQFF	TGCAGCGTCCAGCCGTGGGATGAGCAGTTCTTC
NA	NA	TRBJ2-1	TRBV7-2	CASTVGGSYNEQFF	TGTGCCAGCACGGTCGGCGGCTCCTACAATGAGCAGTTCTTC
NA	once	TRBJ2-1	TRBV6-5	CASSPWRGGYNEQFF	TGTGCCAGCAGCCCGTGGAGGGGGGGGTACAATGAGCAGTTCTTC
TRBD1	NA	TRBJ1-4	TRBV9	CASSPQGTGSTEKLFF	TGTGCCAGCAGCCCCCAGGGGACAGGGTCGACCGAAAAACTGTTTTTT
NA	NA	TRBJ2-1	TRBV28	CASSPRGGGHNEQFF	TGTGCCAGCAGCCCGAGGGGCGGAGGACACAATGAGCAGTTCTTC
NA	NA	TRBJ2-3	TRBV29-1	CSVVRLSRVDTQYF	TGCAGCGTTGTTCGACTTTCTCGGGTAGATACGCAGTATTTT
NA	NA	TRBJ1-1	TRBV3-1	CASSQEQLNTEAFF	TGTGCCAGCAGCCAAGAACAGCTGAACACTGAAGCTTTCTTT
NA	NA	TRBJ1-1	TRBV12-3/TRBV12-4	CASSLYGLLNTEAFF	TGTGCCAGCAGTTTGTACGGACTCCTGAACACTGAAGCTTTCTTT
NA	NA	TRBJ2-6	TRBV2	CASKVHLSGANVLTF	TGTGCCAGCAAAGTACACCTCTCTGGGGCCAACGTCCTGACTTTC
TRBD2	NA	TRBJ2-7	TRBV6-5	CASSYTGGEWEQYF	TGTGCCAGCAGCTATACGGGAGGGGAGTGGGAGCAGTACTTC
NA	few	TRBJ1-2	TRBV5-4	CASRPPGDGYTF	TGTGCCAGCAGGCCCCCAGGGGATGGCTACACCTTC
TRBD2	NA	TRBJ2-3	TRBV4-2	CASSQLTSGGAGDTQYF	TGTGCCAGCAGCCAACTGACTAGCGGGGGGGCCGGGGATACGCAGTATTTT
NA	once	TRBJ2-2	TRBV5-1	CASSLEGRRAGELFF	TGCGCCAGCAGCTTGGAAGGGCGGAGGGCCGGGGAGCTGTTTTTT
NA	NA	TRBJ2-7	TRBV4-1	CASSHPRAHEQYF	TGCGCCAGCAGCCACCCCAGGGCCCACGAGCAGTACTTC
NA	once	TRBJ1-1	TRBV5-4	CASSLVQGEAFF	TGTGCCAGCAGCTTGGTTCAGGGTGAAGCTTTCTTT
NA	NA	TRBJ1-1	TRBV2	CASSDPISGITEAFF	TGTGCCAGCAGTGATCCCATCTCGGGGATCACTGAAGCTTTCTTT
NA	NA	TRBJ2-3	TRBV20-1	CSAEGVTDTQYF	TGCAGTGCTGAGGGGGTCACAGATACGCAGTATTTT
TRBD1	once	TRBJ2-7	TRBV5-1	CASSAGQGEAYEQYF	TGCGCCAGCAGCGCAGGACAGGGAGAGGCCTACGAGCAGTACTTC
NA	NA	TRBJ2-5	TRBV5-8	CASSLAAETQYF	TGTGCCAGCAGCTTGGCCGCTGAGACCCAGTACTTC
NA	NA	TRBJ1-5	TRBV3-1	CASSLSSNQPQHF	TGTGCCAGCAGCCTGTCAAGCAATCAGCCCCAGCATTTT
NA	NA	TRBJ2-6	TRBV5-1	CASSLDGTSGANVLTF	TGCGCCAGCAGCTTGGACGGAACATCCGGGGCCAACGTCCTGACTTTC
TRBD1	NA	TRBJ1-2	TRBV27	CASSTIGQGAADYGYTF	TGTGCCAGCAGTACTATCGGACAGGGGGCGGCTGACTATGGCTACACCTTC
NA	NA	TRBJ2-1	TRBV19	CASSMRHEQFF	TGTGCCAGTAGTATGAGGCATGAGCAGTTCTTC
NA	NA	TRBJ2-3	TRBV2	CASSDTPPPAGDTQYF	TGTGCCAGCAGTGACACTCCACCACCGGCGGGAGATACGCAGTATTTT
NA	NA	TRBJ1-1	TRBV15	CATSRETSGRGEAEAFF	TGTGCCACCAGCAGAGAAACCTCGGGGCGAGGAGAAGCTGAAGCTTTCTTT
TRBD2	NA	TRBJ2-7	TRBV5-1	CASSYGTSGRPGEQYF	TGCGCCAGCAGCTACGGGACTAGCGGGAGGCCAGGGGAGCAGTACTTC
TRBD2	NA	TRBJ2-1	TRBV7-2	CASSPVGTSGRAYGEQFF	TGTGCCAGCAGCCCCGTGGGGACTAGCGGGAGGGCCTATGGTGAGCAGTTCTTC
NA	NA	TRBJ2-5	TRBV27	CASSSPDRFQETQYF	TGTGCCAGCAGTTCCCCGGACAGATTCCAAGAGACCCAGTACTTC
NA	NA	TRBJ1-1	TRBV29-1	CSVGGQLNTEAFF	TGCAGCGTTGGAGGACAGCTGAACACTGAAGCTTTCTTT
NA	NA	TRBJ2-1	TRBV6-6	CATTPGVISYNEQFF	TGTGCCACTACTCCCGGGGTAATCTCCTACAATGAGCAGTTCTTC
TRBD2	NA	TRBJ2-1	TRBV6-4	CASSLLAGSSYNEQFF	TGTGCCAGCAGTTTACTAGCGGGGAGCTCCTACAATGAGCAGTTCTTC
NA	NA	TRBJ1-2	TRBV12-3/TRBV12-4	CASSSGLGYTF	TGTGCCAGCAGTTCGGGACTAGGCTACACCTTC
TRBD1	NA	TRBJ2-7	TRBV5-1	CASSYGTAKTYEQYF	TGCGCCAGCAGCTATGGGACAGCTAAAACCTACGAGCAGTACTTC
NA	NA	TRBJ1-1	TRBV29-1	CSVGEGPKNTEAFF	TGCAGCGTTGGAGAGGGGCCGAAGAACACTGAAGCTTTCTTT
NA	NA	TRBJ1-1	TRBV18	CASSPSGTRSGAEAFF	TGTGCCAGCTCACCATCCGGGACCCGAAGCGGGGCTGAAGCTTTCTTT
NA	NA	TRBJ2-7	TRBV18	CASSEDYEQYF	TGTGCCAGCTCAGAAGACTACGAGCAGTACTTC
TRBD2	NA	TRBJ2-7	TRBV29-1	CSVVGSLAGGSYEQYF	TGCAGCGTTGTAGGTTCCCTAGCGGGTGGCTCCTACGAGCAGTACTTC
NA	NA	TRBJ1-1	TRBV11-2	CASSSGQNTEAFF	TGTGCCAGCAGCTCAGGACAGAACACTGAAGCTTTCTTT